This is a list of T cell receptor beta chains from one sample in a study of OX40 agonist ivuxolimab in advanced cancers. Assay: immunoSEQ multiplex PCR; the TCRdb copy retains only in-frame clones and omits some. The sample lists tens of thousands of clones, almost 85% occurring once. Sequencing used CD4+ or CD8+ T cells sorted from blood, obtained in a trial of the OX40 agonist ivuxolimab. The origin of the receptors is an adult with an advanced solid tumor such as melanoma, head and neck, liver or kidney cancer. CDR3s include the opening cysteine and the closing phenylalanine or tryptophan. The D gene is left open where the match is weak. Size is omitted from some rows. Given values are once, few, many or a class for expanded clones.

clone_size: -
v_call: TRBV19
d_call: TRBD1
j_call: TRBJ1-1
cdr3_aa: CASSRPGGAAFF
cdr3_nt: TGTGCCAGTAGTCGGCCAGGGGGTGCCGCTTTCTTT

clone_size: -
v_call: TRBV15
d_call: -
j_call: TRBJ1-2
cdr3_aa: CATSRDPTSHTF
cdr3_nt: TGTGCCACCAGCAGAGATCCTACGTCGCACACCTTC

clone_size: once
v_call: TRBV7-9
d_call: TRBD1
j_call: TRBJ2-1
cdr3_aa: CASSPGTGSNEQFF
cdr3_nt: TGTGCCAGCAGCCCCGGGACAGGGTCAAATGAGCAGTTCTTC

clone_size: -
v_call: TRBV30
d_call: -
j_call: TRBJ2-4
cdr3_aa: CAWARWGSGYIQYF
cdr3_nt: TGTGCCTGGGCTCGCTGGGGTTCCGGATACATTCAGTACTTC

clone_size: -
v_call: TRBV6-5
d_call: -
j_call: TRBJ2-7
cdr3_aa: CASSPTAIYEQYF
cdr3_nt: TGTGCCAGCAGTCCCACGGCGATCTACGAGCAGTACTTC

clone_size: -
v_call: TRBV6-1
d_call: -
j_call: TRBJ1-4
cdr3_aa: CASSTRDINNEKLFF
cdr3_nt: TGTGCCAGCAGTACTAGGGACATAAATAATGAAAAACTGTTTTTT

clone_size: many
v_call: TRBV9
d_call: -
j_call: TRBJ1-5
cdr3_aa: CASSVDGASNQPQHF
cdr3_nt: TGTGCCAGCAGCGTAGATGGGGCGAGCAATCAGCCCCAGCATTTT

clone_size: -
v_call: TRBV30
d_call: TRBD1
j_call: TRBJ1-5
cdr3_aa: CAWSVSGGVGNQPQHF
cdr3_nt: TGTGCCTGGAGTGTATCAGGGGGCGTTGGCAATCAGCCCCAGCATTTT

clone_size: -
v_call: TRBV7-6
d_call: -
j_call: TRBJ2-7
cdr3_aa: CASSLAGRSYEQYF
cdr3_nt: TGTGCCAGCAGCTTAGCGGGACGGTCCTACGAGCAGTACTTC

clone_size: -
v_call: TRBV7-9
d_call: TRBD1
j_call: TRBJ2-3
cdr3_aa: CASSLGTGGSYF
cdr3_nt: TGTGCCAGCAGCTTAGGGACAGGGGGCTCATATTTT

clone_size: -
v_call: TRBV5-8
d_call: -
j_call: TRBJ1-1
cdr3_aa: CASSPGRGRTEAFF
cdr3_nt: TGTGCCAGCAGCCCAGGACGAGGGAGGACTGAAGCTTTCTTT

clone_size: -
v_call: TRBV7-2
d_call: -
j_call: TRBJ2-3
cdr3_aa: CASSLGVRARSDTQYF
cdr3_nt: TGTGCCAGCAGCCTCGGTGTCCGGGCGCGATCAGATACGCAGTATTTT

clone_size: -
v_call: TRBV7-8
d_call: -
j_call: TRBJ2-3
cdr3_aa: CASSLVSWGRTASTDTQYF
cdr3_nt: TGTGCCAGCAGCTTAGTGTCGTGGGGCAGAACCGCTAGCACAGATACGCAGTATTTT